The next 21 T cell receptor beta chains were all read from a single sample in a study of OX40 agonist ivuxolimab in advanced cancers. Assay used: immunoSEQ multiplex PCR; TCRdb lists only in-frame clones, some missing. This repertoire shows tens of thousands of clones, more than 70% found once; its top ten account for 20% to 30%. This specimen was CD4+ or CD8+ T cells sorted from blood, taken in a trial of the OX40 agonist ivuxolimab. The receptor source for this set is an adult with an advanced solid tumor such as melanoma, head and neck, liver or kidney cancer.

CDR3 protein: CASSLALGQGHTDTQYF. The CDR3 bases are TGTGCCAGCAGCTTAGCTCTCGGACAGGGGCACACAGATACGCAGTATTTT. The chain couples TRBV7-9 to TRBJ2-3; 9 bases match TRBD1. The CDR3 loop spans 17 amino acids. The germline V gene has CDR1 SEHNR and CDR2 FQNEAQ (reference sequence). The ends lost 0 bases at V and 2 bases at J; junction bases unmatched: 6.

The rearrangement links TRBV6-1 to TRBJ2-3; 12 bases map to TRBD2. This CDR3 spans 19 amino acids. Trimming took 3 bases from V and 4 from J; bases not matched to a gene: 14. Germline V gene data show CDR1 as MNHNS and CDR2 as SASEGT. This CDR3 is CASSDFPRASGRVPDTQYF. CDR3 nucleotides: TGTGCCAGCAGTGATTTTCCTAGGGCTAGCGGGAGGGTCCCAGATACGCAGTATTTT.

The rearrangement uses TRBV10-3 and TRBJ2-4; 7 bases match TRBD1. With V trimmed by 4 bases and J by 4 bases, 4 bases remained unmatched. The CDR3 runs 14 residues. Germline lookup yields CDR1 ENHRY and CDR2 SYGVKD. CDR3 amino acids: CAISAGTAKNIQYF. The CDR3 coding sequence is TGTGCCATCAGTGCCGGGACAGCAAAAAACATTCAGTACTTC.

The chain is built from TRBV14 and TRBJ2-1, with 9 bases that match TRBD2. The CDR3 runs 17 residues. J was trimmed by 4 bases and V by 0 bases; bases with no gene match: 7. The germline V gene encodes CDR1 SGHDN and CDR2 FVKESK. CDR3 in amino acids: CASSQDPGLAGYNEQFF. The CDR3 nucleotides read TGTGCCAGCAGCCAAGATCCTGGTCTAGCGGGATACAATGAGCAGTTCTTC.

This chain connects TRBV19 to TRBJ1-1; D remains ambiguous. The CDR3 is made up of 14 amino acids. CDR1 and CDR2 (germline): LNHDA, SQIVND (reference sequence). V lost 6 bases and J 4 bases, leaving 15 bases between the germline ends. The CDR3 loop is CASSETTWRTEAFF. The CDR3, as DNA: TGTGCCAGTAGCGAGACCACTTGGCGCACTGAAGCTTTCTTT.

This chain joins TRBV7-8 and TRBJ2-5, with TRBD2 identical over 12 bases. The CDR3 totals 17 residues. The ends lost 5 bases at V and 5 bases at J; junction bases unmatched: 12. Germline V CDR1 and CDR2: SGHVS, FQNEAQ. Here the CDR3 reads CASSLSSGLAGLETQYF. CDR3 nucleotide sequence: TGTGCCAGCAGCCTATCCTCGGGACTAGCGGGTTTGGAGACCCAGTACTTC.

The genes are TRBV6-1 and TRBJ2-5; a weak D match, TRBD1 (6 bases). The CDR3 has 15 residues. V was clipped by 5 bases and J by 1 base, with 14 bases between them. Germline V CDR1 and CDR2: MNHNS, SASEGT. The CDR3 region is CASSSSVGGQETQYF. The DNA of the CDR3 is TGTGCCAGCAGTTCGTCGGTAGGGGGCCAAGAGACCCAGTACTTC.

This clone was detected only once. V gene TRBV9 combines with J gene TRBJ1-1; D is perhaps TRBD1 (5 bases). The CDR3 runs 16 residues. Trimming left V 3 bases short and J 1 base short, with 16 bases between. CDR1 is SGDLS and CDR2 is YYNGEE in the germline V gene. In DNA, the CDR3 is TGTGCCAGCAGCGCGGGGGGAGGGCAGGGGAACACTGAAGCTTTCTTT. Protein sequence: CASSAGGGQGNTEAFF.

In its sample, this clone was seen once. The genes are TRBV19 and TRBJ2-7; no clear D gene. CDR3 length: 15 amino acids. V lost 3 bases, J lost 0 bases, and 12 bases lay in between. Germline CDR1 is LNHDA and CDR2 is SQIVND (reference sequence). For the CDR3, the DNA is TGTGCCAGTAGTATTTTCAAGGGCGGCTCCTACGAGCAGTACTTC. It codes for CASSIFKGGSYEQYF.

The chain links TRBV25-1 to TRBJ2-5, with no clear D. CDR3 size: 12 residues. Germline V gives CDR1 MGHDK, CDR2 SYGVNS. Trimming shortened V by 5 bases and J by 3 bases, and 7 bases separated the two germline ends. In nucleotides, the CDR3 is TGTGCCAGCAGTCCGGAGAAAGAGACCCAGTACTTC. Its translation: CASSPEKETQYF. Full variable domain (outside the CDR3, taken from reference TRBV25-1 and TRBJ2-5): EADIYQTPRYLVIGTGKKITLECSQTMGHDKMYWYQQDPGMELHLIHYSYGVNSTEKGDLSSESTVSRIRTEHFPLTLESARPSHTSQYLCASSPEKETQYFGPGTRLLVL.

The chain uses TRBV27 and TRBJ2-3; no reliable D call. This CDR3 spans 12 amino acids. V was clipped by 2 bases and J by 1 base, with 1 base between them. Germline V gives CDR1 MNHEY, CDR2 SMNVEV (reference sequence). The CDR3 sequence is CASSLGTDTQYF. CDR3 sequence (DNA): TGTGCCAGCAGTTTAGGCACAGATACGCAGTATTTT.

J is TRBJ2-1 and V is TRBV28; D remains unclear. Trimming took off 3 bases at V and 5 bases at J, with 8 bases between the two ends. Germline V gene lookup returns CDR1 MDHEN and CDR2 SYDVKM. The CDR3 loop spans 13 amino acids. The CDR3 bases are TGTGCCAGCAGTTTGGGCCCCAACAATGAGCAGTTCTTC. It translates to CASSLGPNNEQFF.

This chain connects TRBV11-3 to TRBJ2-1; the D call may be TRBD1 or TRBD2 (5 bases each). V was clipped by 5 bases and J by 0 bases, with 17 bases between them. Germline CDR1 SGHNT, CDR2 YENEEA. The CDR3 contains 17 residues. CDR3 residues: CASSQKGRFSSYNEQFF. The DNA of the CDR3 is TGTGCCAGCAGCCAAAAGGGGAGATTCAGCTCCTACAATGAGCAGTTCTTC.

The CDR3 spells CASSPGQGGETQYF. CDR3 sequence (DNA): TGTGCCAGCTCACCGGGACAGGGCGGGGAGACCCAGTACTTC. This chain uses TRBV18 with TRBJ2-5; 9 bases match TRBD1. The germline V gene has CDR1 KGHSH and CDR2 LQKENI. V shed 3 bases and J 5 bases; nucleotides not matched to a gene: 4. This CDR3 comprises 14 residues.

The chain employs TRBV9 and TRBJ2-7, with TRBD2 matching over 10 bases. CDR1 SGDLS and CDR2 YYNGEE come from the germline V gene. J lost 2 bases, V lost 3 bases, and 8 bases had no gene match. There are 16 residues in the CDR3. The CDR3 nucleotides read TGTGCCAGCAGCGCTAGCGGGAGTCCGGTTACCTACGAGCAGTACTTC. As protein: CASSASGSPVTYEQYF.

The V call is TRBV4-2, the J call TRBJ1-3; D not certain. The CDR3 sequence is 16 residues long. The germline V gene encodes CDR1 LGHNA and CDR2 YNFKEQ. V dropped 1 base and J dropped 0 bases, with 10 bases sitting between them. In DNA, the CDR3 is TGTGCCAGCAGCCAAGGAGAGGGCGGCTCTGGAAACACCATATATTTT. This codes for CASSQGEGGSGNTIYF.

J is TRBJ2-7 and V is TRBV18, with 9 nucleotides matching TRBD2. The CDR3 totals 16 residues. The trim removed 6 bases at V and 2 bases at J, leaving 11 bases unmatched. Germline-derived CDR1 and CDR2 are KGHSH and LQKENI. Here the CDR3 reads CASSPGSGRPAYEQYF. The CDR3 bases are TGTGCCAGCTCCCCAGGGAGCGGGAGGCCGGCCTACGAGCAGTACTTC.

The gene calls are TRBV29-1 and TRBJ2-1; D gene ambiguous. The CDR3 covers 16 residues. The V end was cut by 7 bases, the J end by 6 bases, with 25 bases between. The V gene's germline CDR1 is SQVTM and CDR2 ANQGSEA. The CDR3, as DNA: TGCAGCGCCGCCGATACCAGGAAAGGTTATTTCAATGAGCAGTTCTTC. This encodes CSAADTRKGYFNEQFF.

This chain connects TRBV4-1 to TRBJ2-7; D is unresolved. The ends were cut back, 4 bases at V and 4 bases at J, with 11 bases in the middle. This CDR3 region has 13 residues. Germline V gene data show CDR1 as MGHRA and CDR2 as YSYEKL. CDR3 coding DNA: TGCGCCAGCAGCCGTTATCCCGGGTACGAGCAGTACTTC. Translating it yields CASSRYPGYEQYF.

The chain is built from TRBV6-5 and TRBJ2-1, with a possible D match to TRBD1 (5 bases). This CDR3 is 15 amino acids long. V was cut by 5 bases and J by 4 bases, with 15 bases left in between. CDR1 MNHEY and CDR2 SVGAGI come from the germline V gene. CDR3 DNA: TGTGCCAGCAGTCTTGGGCAGGGATCTTACAATGAGCAGTTCTTC. This sequence encodes CASSLGQGSYNEQFF.

The chain links TRBV5-4 to TRBJ2-3, with 9 nucleotides matching TRBD2. After removal of 0 bases from V and 2 bases from J, the junction contained 7 bases not matched to a gene. There are 17 residues in the CDR3. The V gene's germline CDR1 is SGHNT and CDR2 YYREEE (reference sequence). The CDR3 sequence is CASSLVPSGRTTDTQYF. The CDR3 nucleotides are TGTGCCAGCAGCTTGGTACCCAGCGGGAGGACCACAGATACGCAGTATTTT.